Shown below are 23 T cell receptor beta chains from a single sample sequenced in a study of shared clonotypes between healthy human individuals. Generated by immunoSEQ multiplex PCR, the TCRdb table keeps only in-frame clones and is missing some. The table shows millions of clones, with 85% to 95% occurring only once. Sequenced sample: naive CD4+ T cells sorted from blood. Subset of the sample: CD45RA+ positively selected. All receptors derive from a man between 18 and 29 years old in good health.

The rearrangement links TRBV5-1 to TRBJ2-7; tentative D call: TRBD1 (6 bases). From germline, CDR1 is SGHRS and CDR2 YFSETQ. Trimming took 0 bases from V and 4 from J, leaving 17 bases between them. CDR3 length: 16 amino acids. The CDR3 DNA follows: TGCGCCAGCAGCTTGGTGGGACAAGTTGGGTTTTACGAGCAGTACTTC. Its translation is CASSLVGQVGFYEQYF.

With respect to this clone: Other DNA sequences in the sample encode the same CDR3. The chain has TRBV7-9 and TRBJ2-2; D remains ambiguous. Germline CDR1 and CDR2: SEHNR and FQNEAQ (reference sequence). Trimming left V 5 bases short and J 2 bases short, with 3 bases between. The CDR3 totals 12 residues. In nucleotides, the CDR3 is TGTGCCAGCAGCCTTAACACCGGGGAGCTGTTTTTT. This sequence encodes CASSLNTGELFF.

This sequence joins TRBV7-3 and TRBJ1-6, with TRBD1 as a possible D gene (6 bases). Trimming removed 1 base at V and 8 bases at J, with 21 bases between. CDR1 SGHTA and CDR2 FQGTGA come from the germline V gene. The CDR3 extends over 18 amino acids. CDR3 loop: CASSLNGAGRGRDSPLHF. CDR3 nucleotide sequence: TGTGCCAGCAGCTTAAATGGGGCGGGCAGGGGACGGGATTCACCCCTCCACTTT.

In the case of this clone: Other DNA sequences from this sample encode an identical CDR3 as well. This chain connects TRBV5-4 to TRBJ2-3; D gene ambiguous. This CDR3 has 14 residues. Germline assignment: CDR1 SGHNT and CDR2 YYREEE (reference sequence). Trimming shortened V by 0 bases and J by 0 bases, and 5 bases separated the two germline ends. The CDR3, as DNA: TGTGCCAGCAGCTTGGGGCCGAGCACAGATACGCAGTATTTT. Encoded protein: CASSLGPSTDTQYF.

This clone was seen repeatedly, ten times or more. The chain combines TRBV11-2 with TRBJ1-1, with D unclear. There are 16 residues in the CDR3. From germline, CDR1 is SGHAT and CDR2 FQNNGV. Deletions cut 1 base from V and 1 base from J, with 13 bases between. The CDR3 DNA follows: TGTGCCAGCAGCTTAGTCCCCGCGGATACGAACACTGAAGCTTTCTTT. This encodes CASSLVPADTNTEAFF.

The chain is built from TRBV18 and TRBJ2-2; D possibly corresponds to TRBD2 (6 bases). V lost 6 bases and J 5 bases, leaving 16 bases between the germline ends. Per germline, CDR1 KGHSH and CDR2 LQKENI. The CDR3 totals 15 residues. The CDR3 protein is CASSRGTPGTGELFF. DNA for the CDR3: TGTGCCAGCTCCCGAGGGACTCCGGGGACCGGGGAGCTGTTTTTT. The variable domain in full, completed from reference TRBV18 and TRBJ2-2, reads NAGVMQNPRHLVRRRGQEARLRCSPMKGHSHVYWYRQLPEEGLKFMVYLQKENIIDESGMPKERFSAEFPKEGPSILRIQQVVRGDSAAYFCASSRGTPGTGELFFGEGSRLTVL.

The CDR3 coding sequence is TGCGCCAGCAGCTTGGCCTCCAAACCTGGGGGCAAAAACATTCAGTACTTC. It is translated as CASSLASKPGGKNIQYF. V gene TRBV5-1 combines with J gene TRBJ2-4; tentatively, D is TRBD1 or TRBD2 (5 bases each). Trimming left V 0 bases short and J 3 bases short, with 16 bases between. The CDR3 is 17 amino acids. Looked up from germline, CDR1 is SGHRS and CDR2 is YFSETQ.

This chain connects TRBV4-3 to TRBJ1-6; D perhaps matches TRBD1 (6 bases). V gave up 3 bases and J gave up 8 bases, with 14 bases separating them. The CDR3 is 15 amino acids. Germline CDR1 LGHNA, CDR2 YSLEER. CDR3 amino acids: CASSQGAVGDSPLHF. CDR3 coding DNA: TGCGCCAGCAGCCAGGGGGCGGTCGGGGATTCACCCCTCCACTTT.

This sequence joins TRBV29-1 and TRBJ1-1, with no clear D. Germline V CDR1 and CDR2: SQVTM, ANQGSEA. The V gene lost 4 bases and the J gene lost 4 bases, with 7 bases spanning the gap. The CDR3 consists of 11 residues. The CDR3 protein is CSVGVSTEAFF. For the CDR3, the DNA is TGCAGCGTTGGTGTTAGCACTGAAGCTTTCTTT.

The chain links TRBV5-4 to TRBJ2-7; D is uncertain. From germline, CDR1 is SGHNT and CDR2 YYREEE (reference sequence). V lost 1 base and J lost 0, with 11 bases in between. The CDR3 runs 15 residues. DNA of the CDR3: TGTGCCAGCAGCTTGCCGGGCGCAAGCTCCTACGAGCAGTACTTC. Translated, it gives CASSLPGASSYEQYF. Full variable domain (outside the CDR3, taken from reference TRBV5-4 and TRBJ2-7): ETGVTQSPTHLIKTRGQQVTLRCSSQSGHNTVSWYQQALGQGPQFIFQYYREEENGRGNFPPRFSGLQFPNYSSELNVNALELDDSALYLCASSLPGASSYEQYFGPGTRLTVT.

The chain has TRBV4-3 and TRBJ2-7; 8 positions match TRBD2. The germline V gene encodes CDR1 LGHNA and CDR2 YSLEER. V shed 0 bases and J 5 bases; nucleotides not matched to a gene: 6. The CDR3 totals 15 residues. CDR3 protein: CASSQESGSDHEQYF. CDR3 sequence (DNA): TGCGCCAGCAGCCAAGAAAGCGGGAGCGATCACGAGCAGTACTTC.

V is TRBV30 and J is TRBJ1-2, with 8 bases fitting TRBD1. CDR3 size: 12 residues. Per germline, CDR1 GTSNPN and CDR2 SVGIG (reference sequence). CDR3: CAHLGQGYGYTF. For the CDR3, the DNA is TGTGCGCACCTCGGACAGGGATATGGCTACACCTTC. Drawing the rest from reference TRBV30 and TRBJ1-2, the complete variable domain is SQTIHQWPATLVQPVGSPLSLECTVEGTSNPNLYWYRQAAGRGLQLLFYSVGIGQISSEVPQNLSASRPQDRQFILSSKKLLLSDSGFYLCAHLGQGYGYTFGSGTRLTVV.

The chain combines TRBV6-6 with TRBJ2-3, with D perhaps TRBD2 (5 bases). The CDR3 runs 14 residues. Deletions cut 3 bases from V and 11 bases from J, with 18 bases between. CDR1 and CDR2 from the germline V gene are MNHNY and SVGAGI (reference sequence). The CDR3 region has the DNA TGTGCCAGCAGTTATTCCCGACTCATCGCGGGGCAGTATTTT. This sequence encodes CASSYSRLIAGQYF.

The genes are TRBV7-2 and TRBJ2-7, with D perhaps matching TRBD1 (6 bases). This CDR3 comprises 15 residues. Germline values: CDR1 SGHTA, CDR2 FQGNSA. Trimming stripped 5 bases from V and 3 bases from J, with 17 bases between. The CDR3 loop is CASSLATGPSYEQYF. The CDR3 DNA reads as TGTGCCAGCAGCCTCGCGACAGGACCAAGCTACGAGCAGTACTTC.

This sequence joins TRBV4-1 and TRBJ2-5, with 7 bases lining up with TRBD1. The CDR3 is 15 residues long. Unmatched junction bases numbered 4, after V lost 3 bases and J lost 0 bases. Germline V lookup: CDR1 MGHRA, CDR2 YSYEKL. CDR3 sequence reads: CASSQRQGNQETQYF. In nucleotides, the CDR3 is TGCGCCAGCAGCCAGCGACAGGGAAACCAAGAGACCCAGTACTTC.

A note on this clone: A read error may explain this, as a much larger clone is one base away. Within the sample, other DNA sequences also encode this same CDR3. The chain combines TRBV5-1 with TRBJ2-7, with TRBD1 matching 8 bases. V lost 4 bases and J lost 2; bases outside the gene matches: 5. Germline V gene sequence: CDR1 SGHRS, CDR2 YFSETQ. The CDR3 runs 14 residues. The CDR3 loop is CASSTGQGTYEQYF. CDR3 in DNA: TGCGCCAGCAGCACCGGACAGGGCACCTACGAGCAGTACTTC.

The rearrangement links TRBV4-1 to TRBJ2-7; D may match TRBD1 or TRBD2 (6 bases each). This CDR3 has 14 amino acids. From germline, CDR1 is MGHRA and CDR2 YSYEKL. V lost 2 bases, J lost 9 bases, and 17 bases lay in between. The CDR3 DNA is TGCGCCAGCAGCCAATACAGGGATGGTAGCGGGCAGTACTTC. This encodes CASSQYRDGSGQYF.

J is TRBJ2-1 and V is TRBV4-3, with 8 nucleotides matching TRBD1. This CDR3 has 17 amino acids. The germline CDR1 and CDR2 sequences are LGHNA and YSLEER. V lost 0 bases and J lost 4; bases outside the gene matches: 8. CDR3 DNA: TGCGCCAGCAGCCAAGATACCCGGGACAGGCTATACAATGAGCAGTTCTTC. It codes for CASSQDTRDRLYNEQFF.

This chain uses TRBV6-1 with TRBJ2-1, with TRBD1 matching 12 bases. Per germline, CDR1 MNHNS and CDR2 SASEGT. Unmatched junction bases numbered 5, after V lost 7 bases and J lost 7 bases. This CDR3 contains 14 residues. The CDR3 is CASIGDRGQNEQFF. CDR3 coding DNA: TGTGCCAGCATCGGGGACAGGGGGCAAAATGAGCAGTTCTTC.

The rearrangement uses TRBV18 and TRBJ2-7; perhaps TRBD1 as D (5 bases). The germline CDR1 and CDR2 sequences are KGHSH and LQKENI. V was cut by 3 bases and J by 2 bases, with 14 bases left in between. The CDR3 is 15 residues long. The CDR3 spells CASSPQGANPYEQYF. The DNA for the CDR3 is TGTGCCAGCTCACCGCAGGGTGCCAACCCCTACGAGCAGTACTTC.

The V call is TRBV5-6, the J call TRBJ2-7; D is uncertain. The germline V gene has CDR1 SGHDT and CDR2 YYEEEE. V lost 4 bases to trimming and J lost 0 bases, with 11 bases between them. This CDR3 is 14 amino acids long. This chain's CDR3 is CASSRRPYSYEQYF. DNA of the CDR3: TGTGCCAGCAGCCGGAGACCATACTCCTACGAGCAGTACTTC. Variable domain in full (rest from reference TRBV5-6 and TRBJ2-7): DAGVTQSPTHLIKTRGQQVTLRCSPKSGHDTVSWYQQALGQGPQFIFQYYEEEERQRGNFPDRFSGHQFPNYSSELNVNALLLGDSALYLCASSRRPYSYEQYFGPGTRLTVT.

The chain combines TRBV10-1 with TRBJ2-5; no clear D. The CDR3 extends over 10 amino acids. Germline CDR1 WNHNN, CDR2 SYGVQD (reference sequence). V lost 8 bases, J lost 1 base, and 2 bases lay in between. CDR3: CASFQETQYF. The CDR3, as DNA: TGCGCCAGCTTCCAAGAGACCCAGTACTTC.

The chain couples TRBV6-1 to TRBJ1-3, with TRBD1 as a possible D gene (5 bases). With 4 bases removed from V and 3 bases from J, the gap between germline ends came to 10 bases. There are 14 residues in the CDR3. Germline CDR1 reads MNHNS; CDR2 reads SASEGT. The CDR3 nucleotides read TGTGCCAGCAGTGTGGGGCTGGGTGGAAACACCATATATTTT. Protein: CASSVGLGGNTIYF.